The 21 T cell receptor beta chains reported below all come from one sample, sequenced in a study of T-cell memory formation after mild COVID-19. TCRdb called the 5' RACE reads again in MiXCR, with one record for every CDR3 protein. The data contain approximately 270,000 distinct CDR3 sequences, 15% to 20% of them singletons. The sequenced material came from PBMCs or a T cell subset sorted from them (not recorded which). Every receptor here comes from a man between 18 and 29 years old who had mild COVID-19 (a few samples of this study predate the infection). Cell type and time point are not known.

This clonotype turned up a few times. The chain recombines TRBV24-1 with TRBJ1-2; the D is unclear. Trimming left V 4 bases short and J 7 bases short, with 15 bases between. The CDR3 is made up of 14 amino acids. Germline V CDR1 and CDR2: KGHDR, SFDVKD. CDR3 DNA: TGTGCCACCAGTGACTCGGACCGCCTTGGTGGCTACACCTTC. It is translated as CATSDSDRLGGYTF.

The chain carries TRBV24-1 and TRBJ2-3; possibly TRBD1 or TRBD2 for D (5 bases each). Trimming pared 0 bases from V and 4 bases from J, leaving 7 bases between. This CDR3 comprises 14 residues. CDR1 and CDR2 (germline): KGHDR, SFDVKD. The CDR3 protein is CATSDLRGPDTQYF. In DNA form, the CDR3 reads TGTGCCACCAGTGATTTGAGGGGACCAGATACGCAGTATTTT.

The chain joins TRBV9 to TRBJ2-3, with 9 nucleotides matching TRBD1. CDR1 and CDR2 (germline): SGDLS, YYNGEE. After removal of 2 bases from V and 5 bases from J, the junction contained 12 bases not matched to a gene. The CDR3 runs 17 residues. Here the CDR3 DNA reads TGTGCCAGCAGCGTCGCTCCGGGACAGGGATTTGGAGATACGCAGTATTTT. Its translation: CASSVAPGQGFGDTQYF.

The V and J genes are TRBV10-1 and TRBJ2-2; TRBD1 aligns across 7 bases. Germline V lookup: CDR1 WNHNN, CDR2 SYGVQD (reference sequence). Germline trimming cut 2 bases from V and 3 bases from J; bases unmatched to any gene: 6. CDR3 size: 16 residues. CDR3 region: CASSEIPGQDTGELFF. The CDR3 DNA sequence: TGCGCCAGCAGTGAGATCCCCGGACAGGACACCGGGGAGCTGTTTTTT.

The chain employs TRBV7-2 and TRBJ1-1; 7 bases are a match to TRBD1. The junction had 8 bases not matched to a gene; V was cut back by 6 bases and J by 1 base. Germline-derived CDR1 and CDR2 are SGHTA and FQGNSA. The CDR3 is made up of 15 amino acids. Written as DNA, the CDR3 is TGTGCCAGCAGACTGGGGACAGTGGGGAACACTGAAGCTTTCTTT. It yields the protein CASRLGTVGNTEAFF.

V gene TRBV11-2 combines with J gene TRBJ2-7; 9 bases fit TRBD1. Germline V gene sequence: CDR1 SGHAT, CDR2 FQNNGV. V lost 4 bases and J lost 1; bases outside the gene matches: 5. CDR3 size: 15 residues. The CDR3 protein is CASSSRGQGSYEQYF. DNA for the CDR3: TGTGCCAGCAGCTCAAGGGGACAGGGATCCTACGAGCAGTACTTC.

The CDR3 DNA reads TGTGCCATCAGTGCTGGAGAGACCCAGTACTTC. Encoded protein: CAISAGETQYF. The rearrangement joins TRBV10-3 to TRBJ2-5; D remains unclear. V lost 4 bases, J lost 4 bases, and 4 bases lay in between. From germline, CDR1 is ENHRY and CDR2 SYGVKD. The CDR3 is made up of 11 amino acids.

This clonotype was observed many times. This chain links TRBV20-1 with TRBJ1-1, with D perhaps matching TRBD1 (5 bases). The germline V gene encodes CDR1 DFQATT and CDR2 SNEGSKA (reference sequence). This CDR3 has 11 amino acids. V was shortened by 6 bases and J by 9 bases, with 14 bases between the two germline ends. The CDR3 region has the DNA TGCAGTGCGCGATCCGGGGCCCAAGCTTTCTTT. It encodes CSARSGAQAFF.

This clonotype was seen at least ten times. V and J are TRBV24-1 and TRBJ2-5, with TRBD2 matching 7 bases. J lost 0 bases, V lost 7 bases, and 7 bases had no gene match. Per germline, CDR1 KGHDR and CDR2 SFDVKD. CDR3 length: 15 amino acids. The CDR3 reads CATSALLADQETQYF. Written as DNA, the CDR3 is TGTGCCACCAGCGCCCTTCTAGCGGACCAAGAGACCCAGTACTTC.

This clonotype has only a few counts. The chain has TRBV6-2 or TRBV6-3 and TRBJ2-3, with a weak D call TRBD2 (6 bases). Looked up from germline, CDR1 is MNHEY and CDR2 is SVGEGT. The V end lost 6 bases, the J end lost 2 bases, and 12 bases lay between the germline ends. The CDR3 loop spans 14 amino acids. In DNA, the CDR3 is TGTGCCAGCAGGGAGGGACTTACCACAGATACGCAGTATTTT. It yields the protein CASREGLTTDTQYF.

This clonotype was counted only a few times. The chain has TRBV29-1 and TRBJ1-1, with 9 bases identical to TRBD1. This CDR3 has 14 amino acids. J was trimmed by 3 bases and V by 4 bases; bases with no gene match: 6. Germline lookup yields CDR1 SQVTM and CDR2 ANQGSEA. This CDR3 is CSVVVQGAHTEAFF. The DNA of the CDR3 is TGCAGCGTTGTCGTACAGGGGGCGCACACTGAAGCTTTCTTT.

This clonotype was picked up many times. The chain is built from TRBV7-3 and TRBJ2-2; perhaps TRBD1 as D (6 bases). CDR1 is SGHTA, CDR2 FQGTGA, per germline. Between the trimmed V and J ends, which lost 6 bases and 2 bases, there was a span of 10 bases. The CDR3 totals 14 residues. The CDR3 sequence: CASSGDTNTGELFF. The CDR3 nucleotides are TGTGCCAGCAGTGGGGACACCAACACCGGGGAGCTGTTTTTT. Full variable domain (missing parts from reference TRBV7-3 and TRBJ2-2): GAGVSQTPSNKVTEKGKYVELRCDPISGHTALYWYRQSLGQGPEFLIYFQGTGAADDSGLPNDRFFAVRPEGSVSTLKIQRTERGDSAVYLCASSGDTNTGELFFGEGSRLTVL.

CDR3 nucleotides: TGCGCCAGCAGTGAGTCTTCACGAGCGGGGGAAAGTAAGACCCAGTACTTC. Amino acid sequence: CASSESSRAGESKTQYF. The rearrangement uses TRBV10-1 and TRBJ2-5; 8 bases fit TRBD2. V trimming: 0 bases; J trimming: 6 bases; junction bases outside the gene matches: 12. This CDR3 has 17 amino acids. The germline CDR1 and CDR2 sequences are WNHNN and SYGVQD (reference sequence).

This clonotype has a handful of counts. The chain uses TRBV25-1 and TRBJ1-6; TRBD1 might be the D (6 bases). The ends were cut back, 1 base at V and 6 bases at J, with 16 bases in the middle. The CDR3 runs to 17 residues. Germline V CDR1 and CDR2: MGHDK, SYGVNS. CDR3 residues: CASSEFNGAGANSPLHF. The DNA of the CDR3 is TGTGCCAGCAGTGAATTCAACGGGGCAGGGGCTAATTCACCCCTCCACTTT.

This clonotype was observed many times. The chain combines TRBV10-2 with TRBJ1-5, with 9 positions matching TRBD1. CDR1 WSHSY and CDR2 SAAADI come from the germline V gene. The CDR3 extends over 14 amino acids. The trim removed 4 bases at V and 2 bases at J, leaving 0 bases unmatched. For the CDR3, the DNA is TGCGCCAGCAGTGGGACAGGGGGCAATCAGCCCCAGCATTTT. This codes for CASSGTGGNQPQHF.

The chain couples TRBV5-1 to TRBJ2-2; TRBD1 matches at 8 bases. CDR3 size: 16 residues. Germline CDR1 reads SGHRS; CDR2 reads YFSETQ. V lost 2 bases and J lost 5; bases outside the gene matches: 8. CDR3 in amino acids: CASSFSSDRVTGELFF. The CDR3 DNA is TGCGCCAGCAGCTTTTCTTCGGACAGGGTAACCGGGGAGCTGTTTTTT. The full variable domain, its missing parts supplied by reference TRBV5-1 and TRBJ2-2, is KAGVTQTPRYLIKTRGQQVTLSCSPISGHRSVSWYQQTPGQGLQFLFEYFSETQRNKGNFPGRFSGRQFSNSRSEMNVSTLELGDSALYLCASSFSSDRVTGELFFGEGSRLTVL.

The CDR3 loop reads CASSTEDDRDYEQYV. The CDR3 DNA is TGTGCCAGCAGTACGGAAGACGACAGGGATTACGAGCAGTACGTC. This chain uses TRBV6-4 with TRBJ2-7, with TRBD1 matching 7 bases. The CDR3 loop spans 15 amino acids. V lost 5 bases and J lost 4; bases outside the gene matches: 11. Germline V gene sequence: CDR1 MRHNA, CDR2 SNTAGT.

The sample holds many counts of this clonotype. The CDR3 coding sequence is TGCGCCAGCAGCCAAGATTTTAGTGGACAAGAGACCCAGTACTTC. Its protein product is CASSQDFSGQETQYF. The rearrangement joins TRBV4-1 to TRBJ2-5; no reliable D call. The V gene's germline CDR1 is MGHRA and CDR2 YSYEKL. CDR3 length equals 15 residues. Deletions cut 0 bases from V and 2 bases from J, with 10 bases between.

This rearrangement joins TRBV5-4 to TRBJ1-1; D is unclear. The CDR3 has 15 residues. Germline V lookup: CDR1 SGHNT, CDR2 YYREEE (reference sequence). V was pared by 3 bases and J by 0 bases, with 12 bases between. Written as DNA, the CDR3 is TGTGCCAGCAGCTCCCAGACGGGAGTGAACACTGAAGCTTTCTTT. Translating it yields CASSSQTGVNTEAFF.

Only a few counts were recorded for this clonotype. This chain joins TRBV12-3 or TRBV12-4 and TRBJ2-3; D is ambiguous. The CDR3 length is 13 residues. Trimming took 6 bases from V and 5 from J, leaving 12 bases between them. The CDR3 here is CASSPPPIDTQYF. The CDR3 DNA is TGTGCCAGCAGCCCGCCCCCCATAGATACGCAGTATTTT.

This clonotype was observed many times. The V call is TRBV7-9, the J call TRBJ2-3; D is possibly TRBD1 or TRBD2 (5 bases each). The V gene lost 7 bases and the J gene lost 6 bases, with 20 bases spanning the gap. CDR1 is SEHNR, CDR2 FQNEAQ, per germline (reference sequence). The CDR3 is made up of 15 amino acids. CDR3 sequence (DNA): TGTGCCAGCATCCCCGCCGCCTCGGGGCGGGATACGCAGTATTTT. This gives the protein CASIPAASGRDTQYF. Complete variable domain (other parts from reference TRBV7-9 and TRBJ2-3): DTGVSQNPRHKITKRGQNVTFRCDPISEHNRLYWYRQTLGQGPEFLTYFQNEAQLEKSRLLSDRFSAERPKGSFSTLEIQRTEQGDSAMYLCASIPAASGRDTQYFGPGTRLTVL.